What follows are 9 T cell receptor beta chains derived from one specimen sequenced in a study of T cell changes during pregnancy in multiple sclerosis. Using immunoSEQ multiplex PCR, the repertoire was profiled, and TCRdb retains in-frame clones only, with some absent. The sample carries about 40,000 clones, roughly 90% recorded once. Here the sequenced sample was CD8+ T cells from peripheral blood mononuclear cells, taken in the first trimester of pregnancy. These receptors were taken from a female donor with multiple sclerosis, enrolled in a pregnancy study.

CDR3 sequence: CASSLPLAGGGTGELFF. DNA for the CDR3: TGTGCCAGCAGCTTGCCCCTAGCGGGGGGCGGGACCGGGGAGCTGTTTTTT. The chain employs TRBV7-9 and TRBJ2-2; TRBD2 agrees at 11 bases. With V trimmed by 3 bases and J by 5 bases, 8 bases remained unmatched. CDR3 length equals 17 residues. Per the germline V gene, CDR1 is SEHNR and CDR2 is FQNEAQ (reference sequence). The full variable domain, rest sourced from reference TRBV7-9 and TRBJ2-2, is DTGVSQNPRHKITKRGQNVTFRCDPISEHNRLYWYRQTLGQGPEFLTYFQNEAQLEKSRLLSDRFSAERPKGSFSTLEIQRTEQGDSAMYLCASSLPLAGGGTGELFFGEGSRLTVL.

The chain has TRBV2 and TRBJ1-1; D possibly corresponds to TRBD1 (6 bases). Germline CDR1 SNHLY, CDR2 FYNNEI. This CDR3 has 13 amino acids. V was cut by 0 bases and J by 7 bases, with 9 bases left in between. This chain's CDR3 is CASSEAAGVEAFF. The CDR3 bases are TGTGCCAGCAGTGAAGCGGCAGGGGTTGAAGCTTTCTTT.

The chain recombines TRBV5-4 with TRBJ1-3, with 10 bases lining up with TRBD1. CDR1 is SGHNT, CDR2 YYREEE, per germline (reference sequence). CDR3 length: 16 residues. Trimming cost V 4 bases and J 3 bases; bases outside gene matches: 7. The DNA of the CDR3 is TGTGCCAGCAGCCTCTTGACAGGGGGCGTTGGAAACACCATATATTTT. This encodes CASSLLTGGVGNTIYF.

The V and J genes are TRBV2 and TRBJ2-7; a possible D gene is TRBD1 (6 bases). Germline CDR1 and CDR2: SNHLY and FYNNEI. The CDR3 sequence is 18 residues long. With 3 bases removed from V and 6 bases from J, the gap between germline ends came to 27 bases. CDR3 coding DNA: TGTGCCAGCAGTGATTTTTCGGGGAGTTGGGAACAGGGATCCGAGCAGTACTTC. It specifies CASSDFSGSWEQGSEQYF.

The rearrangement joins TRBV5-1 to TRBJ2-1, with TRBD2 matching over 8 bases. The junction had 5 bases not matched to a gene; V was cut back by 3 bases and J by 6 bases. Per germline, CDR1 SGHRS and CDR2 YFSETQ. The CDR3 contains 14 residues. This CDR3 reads CASSSGGGLNEQFF. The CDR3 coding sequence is TGCGCCAGCAGCTCCGGGGGGGGCCTCAATGAGCAGTTCTTC. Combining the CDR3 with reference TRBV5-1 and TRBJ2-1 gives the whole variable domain KAGVTQTPRYLIKTRGQQVTLSCSPISGHRSVSWYQQTPGQGLQFLFEYFSETQRNKGNFPGRFSGRQFSNSRSEMNVSTLELGDSALYLCASSSGGGLNEQFFGPGTRLTVL.

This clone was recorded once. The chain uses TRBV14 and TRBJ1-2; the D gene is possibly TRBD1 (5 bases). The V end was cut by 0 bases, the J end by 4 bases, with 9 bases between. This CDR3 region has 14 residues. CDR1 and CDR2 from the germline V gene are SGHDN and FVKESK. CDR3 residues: CASSQDGAVYGYTF. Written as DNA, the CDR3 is TGTGCCAGCAGCCAAGATGGGGCCGTCTATGGCTACACCTTC.

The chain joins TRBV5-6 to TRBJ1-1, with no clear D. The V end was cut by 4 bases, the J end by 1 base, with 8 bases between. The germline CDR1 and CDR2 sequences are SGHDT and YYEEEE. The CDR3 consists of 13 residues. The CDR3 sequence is CASSAPQNTEAFF. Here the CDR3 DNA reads TGTGCCAGCAGCGCCCCACAGAACACTGAAGCTTTCTTT.

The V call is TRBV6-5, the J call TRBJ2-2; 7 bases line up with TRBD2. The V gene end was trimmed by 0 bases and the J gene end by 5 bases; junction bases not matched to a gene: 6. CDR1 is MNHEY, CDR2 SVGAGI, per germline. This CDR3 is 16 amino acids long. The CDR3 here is CASSYSGGGTTGELFF. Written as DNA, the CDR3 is TGTGCCAGCAGTTACTCTGGGGGGGGTACAACCGGGGAGCTGTTTTTT.

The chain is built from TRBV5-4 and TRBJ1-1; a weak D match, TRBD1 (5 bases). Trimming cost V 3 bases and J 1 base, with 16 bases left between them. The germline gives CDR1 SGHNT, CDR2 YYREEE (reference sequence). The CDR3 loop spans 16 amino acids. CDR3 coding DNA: TGTGCCAGCAGCTCCTTACTGACAGATACGAACACTGAAGCTTTCTTT. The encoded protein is CASSSLLTDTNTEAFF.